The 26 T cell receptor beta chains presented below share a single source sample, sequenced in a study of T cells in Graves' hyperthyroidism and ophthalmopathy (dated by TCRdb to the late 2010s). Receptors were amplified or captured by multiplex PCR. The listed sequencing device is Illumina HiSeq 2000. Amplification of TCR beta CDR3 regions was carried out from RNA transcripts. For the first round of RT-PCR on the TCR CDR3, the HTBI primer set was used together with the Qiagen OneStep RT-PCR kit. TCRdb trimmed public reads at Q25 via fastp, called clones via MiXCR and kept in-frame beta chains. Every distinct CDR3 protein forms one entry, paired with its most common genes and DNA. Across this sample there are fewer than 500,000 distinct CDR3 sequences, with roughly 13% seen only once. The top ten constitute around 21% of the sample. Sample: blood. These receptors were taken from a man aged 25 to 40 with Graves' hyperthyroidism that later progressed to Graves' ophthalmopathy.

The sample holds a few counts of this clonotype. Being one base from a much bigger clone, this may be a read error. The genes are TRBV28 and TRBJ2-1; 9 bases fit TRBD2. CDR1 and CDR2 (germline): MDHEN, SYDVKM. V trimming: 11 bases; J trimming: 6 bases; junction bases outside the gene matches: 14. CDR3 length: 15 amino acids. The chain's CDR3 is CAGNGGGAIGNEQFF. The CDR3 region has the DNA TGTGCCGGGAATGGCGGGGGGGCTATAGGCAATGAGCAGTTCTTC.

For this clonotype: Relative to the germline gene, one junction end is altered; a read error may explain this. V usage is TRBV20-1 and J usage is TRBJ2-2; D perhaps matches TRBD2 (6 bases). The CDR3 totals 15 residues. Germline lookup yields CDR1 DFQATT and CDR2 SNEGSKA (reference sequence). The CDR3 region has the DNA TGCAGTGTTAAACCAAAGCGGAAGAACACCGGGGGGCTGTTTTTT. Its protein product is CSVKPKRKNTGGLFF.

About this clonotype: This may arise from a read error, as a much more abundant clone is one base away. The CDR3 region has the DNA TGTGCCAGCAGCTTAGAGCCGGTGAACACTGAAGCTTTCTTT. This encodes CASSLEPVNTEAFF. The rearrangement links TRBV5-8 to TRBJ1-1; D not resolved. V was cut by 2 bases and J by 0 bases, with 8 bases left in between. Per germline, CDR1 SGHTS and CDR2 YDEGEE. CDR3 size: 14 residues.

The CDR3 DNA reads TGTGCCAGCAGGGCTAGCGGGTACAATGAGCAGTTCTTC. As protein: CASRASGYNEQFF. V gene TRBV7-2 combines with J gene TRBJ2-1; 8 positions agree with TRBD2. This CDR3 has 13 residues. The V segment lost 6 bases and the J segment 4 bases; nucleotides outside the gene matches: 2. Germline CDR1 SGHTA, CDR2 FQGNSA.

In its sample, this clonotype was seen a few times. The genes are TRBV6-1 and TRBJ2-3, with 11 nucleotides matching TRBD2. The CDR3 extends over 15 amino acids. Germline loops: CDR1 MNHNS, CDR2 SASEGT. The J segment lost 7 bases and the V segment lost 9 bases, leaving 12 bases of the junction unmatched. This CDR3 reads CASIPTSGAKNTQYF. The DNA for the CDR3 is TGTGCCAGTATTCCGACTAGCGGGGCTAAGAATACGCAGTATTTT.

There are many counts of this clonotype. This CDR3 reads CASNFQDSYEQYF. DNA of the CDR3: TGTGCCAGCAACTTTCAGGACTCCTACGAGCAGTACTTC. The chain is built from TRBV28 and TRBJ2-7; D gene unclear. The V and J ends lost 7 bases and 0 bases respectively, with 10 bases between them. The CDR3 contains 13 residues. Germline V gene sequence: CDR1 MDHEN, CDR2 SYDVKM.

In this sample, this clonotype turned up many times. CDR3 coding DNA: TGTGCCAGCAGTTTCAGTTTTAGCAATCAGCCCCAGCATTTT. This sequence encodes CASSFSFSNQPQHF. The V gene is TRBV28, the J gene TRBJ1-5; D unclear. V gave up 3 bases and J gave up 0 bases, with 6 bases separating them. The CDR3 is made up of 14 amino acids. Germline V gene sequence: CDR1 MDHEN, CDR2 SYDVKM. The full variable domain, its missing parts supplied by reference TRBV28 and TRBJ1-5, is DVKVTQSSRYLVKRTGEKVFLECVQDMDHENMFWYRQDPGLGLRLIYFSYDVKMKEKGDIPEGYSVSREKKERFSLILESASTNQTSMYLCASSFSFSNQPQHFGDGTRLSIL.

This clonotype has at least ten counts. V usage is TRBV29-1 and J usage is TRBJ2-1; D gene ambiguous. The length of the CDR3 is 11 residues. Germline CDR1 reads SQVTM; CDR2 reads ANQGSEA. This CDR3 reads CSPLSDNEQFF. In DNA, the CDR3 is TGCAGTCCGCTATCTGACAATGAGCAGTTCTTC.

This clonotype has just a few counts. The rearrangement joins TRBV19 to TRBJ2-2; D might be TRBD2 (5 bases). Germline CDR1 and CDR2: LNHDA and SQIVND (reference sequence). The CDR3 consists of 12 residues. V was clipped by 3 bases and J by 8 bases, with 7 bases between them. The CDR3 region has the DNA TGTGCCAGTAGTATGAGGGTTGGGGAGCTGTTTTTT. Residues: CASSMRVGELFF.

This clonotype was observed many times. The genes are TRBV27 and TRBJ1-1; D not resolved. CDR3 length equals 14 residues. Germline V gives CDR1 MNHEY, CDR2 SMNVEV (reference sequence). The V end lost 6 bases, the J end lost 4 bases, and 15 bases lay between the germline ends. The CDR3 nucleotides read TGTGCCAGCAGCCCGGCCGGGCGGGGCACTGAAGCTTTCTTT. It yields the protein CASSPAGRGTEAFF.

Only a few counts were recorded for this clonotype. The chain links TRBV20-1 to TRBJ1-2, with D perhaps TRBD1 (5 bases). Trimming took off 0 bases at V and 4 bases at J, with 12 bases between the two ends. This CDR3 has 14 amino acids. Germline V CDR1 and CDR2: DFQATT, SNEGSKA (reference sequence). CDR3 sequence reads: CSARDPGALYGYTF. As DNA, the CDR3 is TGCAGTGCTAGAGATCCCGGGGCCCTCTATGGCTACACCTTC.

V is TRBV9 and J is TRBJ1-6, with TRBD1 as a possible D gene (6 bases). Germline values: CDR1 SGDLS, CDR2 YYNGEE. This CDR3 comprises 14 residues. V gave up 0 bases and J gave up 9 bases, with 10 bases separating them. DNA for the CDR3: TGTGCCAGCAGCGTAGACAGGGAAACTTCACCCCTCCACTTT. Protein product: CASSVDRETSPLHF. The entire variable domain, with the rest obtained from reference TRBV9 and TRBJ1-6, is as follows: DSGVTQTPKHLITATGQRVTLRCSPRSGDLSVYWYQQSLDQGLQFLIQYYNGEERAKGNILERFSAQQFPDLHSELNLSSLELGDSALYFCASSVDRETSPLHFGNGTRLTVT.

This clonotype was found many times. CDR3 loop: CASSLGPIYGYTF. The CDR3 DNA reads TGTGCCAGCAGTCTGGGCCCCATCTATGGCTACACCTTC. V is TRBV6-2 or TRBV6-3 and J is TRBJ1-2; D is undetermined. Trimming shortened V by 5 bases and J by 4 bases, and 11 bases separated the two germline ends. The germline V gene has CDR1 MNHEY and CDR2 SVGEGT. The CDR3 totals 13 residues.

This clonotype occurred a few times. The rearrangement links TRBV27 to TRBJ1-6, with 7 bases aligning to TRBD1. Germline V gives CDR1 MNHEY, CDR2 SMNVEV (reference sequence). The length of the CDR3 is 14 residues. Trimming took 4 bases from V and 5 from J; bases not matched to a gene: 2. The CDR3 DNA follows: TGTGCCAGCAGTTACACAGGGGATAATTCACCCCTCCACTTT. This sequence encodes CASSYTGDNSPLHF.

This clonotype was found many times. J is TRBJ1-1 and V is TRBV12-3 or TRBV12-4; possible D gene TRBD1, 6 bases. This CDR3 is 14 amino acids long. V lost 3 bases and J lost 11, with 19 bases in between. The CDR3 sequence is CASSFINGGQGAFF. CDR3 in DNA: TGTGCCAGCAGTTTTATTAATGGGGGGCAAGGTGCTTTCTTT.

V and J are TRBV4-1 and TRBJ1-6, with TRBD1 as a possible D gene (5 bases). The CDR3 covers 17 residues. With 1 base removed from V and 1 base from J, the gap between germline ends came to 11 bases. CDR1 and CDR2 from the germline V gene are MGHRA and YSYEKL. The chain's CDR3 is CASSQAQGGSYNSPLHF. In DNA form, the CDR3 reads TGCGCCAGCAGCCAAGCCCAGGGAGGATCCTATAATTCACCCCTCCACTTT.

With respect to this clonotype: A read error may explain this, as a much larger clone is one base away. The CDR3 reads CVSSPHSGEQYF. For the CDR3, the DNA is TGTGTCAGCAGCCCTCACTCGGGAGAGCAGTACTTC. The rearrangement links TRBV13 to TRBJ2-7; D is possibly TRBD2 (5 bases). CDR3 length: 12 amino acids. The germline gives CDR1 PRHDT, CDR2 FYEKMQ (reference sequence).

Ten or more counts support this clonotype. The CDR3 region is CASSQEGGTVNTEAFF. The CDR3, as DNA: TGCGCCAGCAGCCAAGAAGGGGGGACAGTGAACACTGAAGCTTTCTTT. The chain has TRBV4-1 and TRBJ1-1, with TRBD1 matching over 7 bases. V trimming: 0 bases; J trimming: 0 bases; junction bases outside the gene matches: 4. The CDR3 is 16 residues long. CDR1 is MGHRA and CDR2 is YSYEKL in the germline V gene.

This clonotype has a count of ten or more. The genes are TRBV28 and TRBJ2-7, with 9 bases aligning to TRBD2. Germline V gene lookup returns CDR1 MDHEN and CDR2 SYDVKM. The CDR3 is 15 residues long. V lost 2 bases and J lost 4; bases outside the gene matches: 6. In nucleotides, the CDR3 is TGTGCCAGCAGTTTAACTGCGGGGGGGCTTTACGAGCAGTACTTC. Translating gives CASSLTAGGLYEQYF. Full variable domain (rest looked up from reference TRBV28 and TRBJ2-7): DVKVTQSSRYLVKRTGEKVFLECVQDMDHENMFWYRQDPGLGLRLIYFSYDVKMKEKGDIPEGYSVSREKKERFSLILESASTNQTSMYLCASSLTAGGLYEQYFGPGTRLTVT.

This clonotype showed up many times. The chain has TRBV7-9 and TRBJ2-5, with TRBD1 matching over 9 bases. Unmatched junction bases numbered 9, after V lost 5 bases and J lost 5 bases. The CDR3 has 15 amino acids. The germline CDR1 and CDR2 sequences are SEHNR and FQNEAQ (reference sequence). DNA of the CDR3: TGTGCCAGCAGCCCCCCGACAGGGGGATTGGAGACCCAGTACTTC. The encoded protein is CASSPPTGGLETQYF.

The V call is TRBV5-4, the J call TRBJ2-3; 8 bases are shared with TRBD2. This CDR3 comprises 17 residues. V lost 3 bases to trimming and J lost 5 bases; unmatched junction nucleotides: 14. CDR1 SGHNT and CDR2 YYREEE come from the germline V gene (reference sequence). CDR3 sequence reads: CASSSRGGGPAGDTQYF. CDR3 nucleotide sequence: TGTGCCAGCAGCTCCAGGGGCGGGGGGCCTGCAGGAGATACGCAGTATTTT.

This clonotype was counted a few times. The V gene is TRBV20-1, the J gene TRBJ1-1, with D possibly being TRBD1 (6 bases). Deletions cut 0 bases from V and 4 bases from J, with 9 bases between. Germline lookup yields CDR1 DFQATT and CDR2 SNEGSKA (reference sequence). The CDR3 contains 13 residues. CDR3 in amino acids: CSAREGGATEAFF. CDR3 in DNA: TGCAGTGCTAGAGAAGGGGGGGCCACTGAAGCTTTCTTT.

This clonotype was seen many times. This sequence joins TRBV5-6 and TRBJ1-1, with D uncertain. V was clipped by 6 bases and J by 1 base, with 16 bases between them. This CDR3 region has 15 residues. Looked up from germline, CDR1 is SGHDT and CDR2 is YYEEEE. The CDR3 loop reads CASIPRLPGNTEAFF. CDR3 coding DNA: TGTGCCAGCATCCCTCGGCTTCCGGGGAACACTGAAGCTTTCTTT.

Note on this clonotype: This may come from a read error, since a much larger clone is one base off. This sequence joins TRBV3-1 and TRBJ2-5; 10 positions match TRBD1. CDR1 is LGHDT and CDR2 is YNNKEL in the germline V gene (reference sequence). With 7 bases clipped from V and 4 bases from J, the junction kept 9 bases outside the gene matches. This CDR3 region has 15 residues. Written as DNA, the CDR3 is TGTGCCAGCAACCTAAGGACAGGGGGTCCAGAGACCCAGTACTTC. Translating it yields CASNLRTGGPETQYF.

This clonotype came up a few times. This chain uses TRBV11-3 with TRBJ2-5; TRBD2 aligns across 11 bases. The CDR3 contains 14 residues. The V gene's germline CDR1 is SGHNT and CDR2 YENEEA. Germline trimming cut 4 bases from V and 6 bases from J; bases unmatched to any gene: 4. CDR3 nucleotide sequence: TGTGCCAGCAGCTCTAGCGGGGGGCCCAAGACCCAGTACTTC. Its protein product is CASSSSGGPKTQYF. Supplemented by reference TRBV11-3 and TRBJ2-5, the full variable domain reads EAGVVQSPRYKIIEKKQPVAFWCNPISGHNTLYWYLQNLGQGPELLIRYENEEAVDDSQLPKDRFSAERLKGVDSTLKIQPAELGDSAVYLCASSSSGGPKTQYFGPGTRLLVL.

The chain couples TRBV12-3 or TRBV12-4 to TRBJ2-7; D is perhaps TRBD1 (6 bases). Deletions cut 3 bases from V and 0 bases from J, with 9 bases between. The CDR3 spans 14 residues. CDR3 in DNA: TGTGCCAGCAGTTTTCAGGGACACTCCTACGAGCAGTACTTC. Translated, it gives CASSFQGHSYEQYF.